These 18 T cell receptor beta chains originate from one sample sequenced in a study of T cells in Graves' hyperthyroidism and ophthalmopathy (dated by TCRdb to about 2019). The library was prepared using multiplex PCR. Sequencing used an Illumina HiSeq 2000. TCR beta CDR3 regions were amplified from RNA transcripts. The TCR CDR3 was subjected to a first round of RT-PCR using the HTBI primer set and the Qiagen OneStep RT-PCR kit. TCRdb ran its own pipeline on the public reads, namely fastp trimming at Q25 and MiXCR clone calling, and kept in-frame beta chains. Merged by CDR3 protein, the rows form single entries marked with the most common genes and DNA. The sample contains 700,000 to 850,000 distinct CDR3 sequences, 35% of them found a single time. The ten most abundant clones make up 31% of the sample. The sequencing sample was made of blood. The receptors were sampled from a woman in her forties with Graves' hyperthyroidism.

The chain recombines TRBV6-1 with TRBJ1-5; TRBD1 aligns across 7 bases. The CDR3 runs to 15 residues. CDR1 MNHNS and CDR2 SASEGT come from the germline V gene. With 5 bases clipped from V and 2 bases from J, the junction kept 6 bases outside the gene matches. CDR3 DNA sequence: TGTGCCAGCAGTACGACAGGGATCGGCAATCAGCCCCAGCATTTT. Amino acid sequence: CASSTTGIGNQPQHF.

This clonotype was detected ten times or more. V is TRBV7-2 and J is TRBJ2-5; D is possibly TRBD1 (5 bases). Trimming left V 1 base short and J 0 bases short, with 6 bases between. The V gene's germline CDR1 is SGHTA and CDR2 FQGNSA. This CDR3 region has 14 residues. The CDR3 sequence: CASSLGQNQETQYF. For the CDR3, the DNA is TGTGCCAGCAGCTTAGGACAGAACCAAGAGACCCAGTACTTC.

This clonotype was recorded many times. The CDR3 protein is CASSLEKMNTEAFF. The CDR3 bases are TGTGCCAGCAGTCTGGAGAAGATGAACACTGAAGCTTTCTTT. This chain links TRBV2 with TRBJ1-1; no clear D gene. The V end lost 5 bases, the J end lost 0 bases, and 10 bases lay between the germline ends. The V gene's germline CDR1 is SNHLY and CDR2 FYNNEI. CDR3 length equals 14 residues.

This clonotype was picked up a small number of times. The rearrangement links TRBV5-4 to TRBJ2-2; 7 nucleotides line up with TRBD1. This CDR3 comprises 17 residues. CDR1 and CDR2 (germline): SGHNT, YYREEE (reference sequence). The junction had 7 bases not matched to a gene; V was cut back by 0 bases and J by 2 bases. For the CDR3, the DNA is TGTGCCAGCAGCTTGGGGGGGACAGCGATAAACACCGGGGAGCTGTTTTTT. It yields the protein CASSLGGTAINTGELFF.

The chain couples TRBV25-1 to TRBJ1-5; perhaps TRBD1 as D (6 bases). Trimming stripped 3 bases from V and 4 bases from J, with 16 bases between. The germline gives CDR1 MGHDK, CDR2 SYGVNS. There are 16 residues in the CDR3. CDR3 in amino acids: CASSEGAGEGNQPQHF. CDR3 coding DNA: TGTGCCAGCAGTGAGGGGGCAGGGGAGGGTAATCAGCCCCAGCATTTT.

The sample holds many counts of this clonotype. The chain joins TRBV29-1 to TRBJ2-2; D is tentatively TRBD1 or TRBD2 (5 bases each). This CDR3 contains 14 residues. Germline CDR1 SQVTM, CDR2 ANQGSEA. Trimming left V 4 bases short and J 4 bases short, with 13 bases between. The DNA of the CDR3 is TGCAGCGTTGGGCCCGGGGCGTTCACCGGGGAGCTGTTTTTT. Translation gives CSVGPGAFTGELFF.

The chain has TRBV7-3 and TRBJ2-7, with a tentative D call TRBD2 (6 bases). The J call may be incorrect, as the DNA end agrees better with TRBJ2-1. The CDR3 loop spans 15 amino acids. The germline V gene encodes CDR1 SGHTA and CDR2 FQGTGA. The CDR3 nucleotides are TGTGCCAGCAGCAAGGAGGGCCACCCCGGGTATGAGCAGTTCTTC. This codes for CASSKEGHPGYEQFF.

The chain has TRBV24-1 and TRBJ1-1; D possibly corresponds to TRBD1 (5 bases). The CDR3 loop spans 16 amino acids. Between the trimmed V and J ends, which lost 3 bases and 2 bases, there was a span of 15 bases. Per germline, CDR1 KGHDR and CDR2 SFDVKD. The CDR3: CATSDTGTGGNTEAFF. The CDR3 DNA is TGTGCCACCAGTGATACCGGGACCGGGGGAAACACTGAAGCTTTCTTT.

This clonotype was counted a single time. An end of the junction does not agree with germline; a read error may underlie this. This chain links TRBV7-2 with TRBJ2-7, with D tentatively TRBD2 (5 bases). The CDR3 is 14 amino acids. Germline-derived CDR1 and CDR2 are SGHTA and FQGNSA. Here the CDR3 reads CASSLRGANYEQYF. In DNA form, the CDR3 reads TGTGCCAGCAGCTTACGGGGAGCCAACTACGAGCAATACTTC.

The genes are TRBV4-1 and TRBJ2-5; no reliable D call. The CDR3 has 14 residues. CDR1 and CDR2 (germline): MGHRA, YSYEKL. Trimming took off 4 bases at V and 5 bases at J, with 14 bases between the two ends. The CDR3 coding sequence is TGCGCCAGCAGCCGGTTCGGGTTGAGGGAGACCCAGTACTTC. Its protein is CASSRFGLRETQYF.

CDR3 in DNA: TGTGCCATCAGAGGGGAGGGACAGGGGTTAGTTGAAGCTTTCTTT. Its translation: CAIRGEGQGLVEAFF. The chain recombines TRBV10-3 with TRBJ1-1; TRBD1 matches at 10 bases. V was pared by 6 bases and J by 7 bases, with 11 bases of the junction left unmatched. CDR3 size: 15 residues. CDR1 ENHRY and CDR2 SYGVKD come from the germline V gene.

This clonotype was detected ten times or more. The chain couples TRBV24-1 to TRBJ1-1; D uncertain. The ends were cut back, 7 bases at V and 4 bases at J, with 6 bases in the middle. Germline CDR1 and CDR2: KGHDR and SFDVKD. The CDR3 has 11 residues. The CDR3 region is CATRGGTEAFF. The DNA of the CDR3 is TGTGCCACCAGGGGCGGCACTGAAGCTTTCTTT.

This clonotype appeared many times. This chain's CDR3 is CASSYGGAQAPLHF. Written as DNA, the CDR3 is TGTGCCAGCAGTTACGGGGGGGCGCAGGCACCCCTCCACTTT. The V and J genes are TRBV6-5 and TRBJ1-6, with a possible D match to TRBD1 (6 bases). This CDR3 region has 14 residues. Trimming removed 2 bases at V and 11 bases at J, with 13 bases between. The V gene's germline CDR1 is MNHEY and CDR2 SVGAGI.

CDR3 nucleotide sequence: TGTGCCAGCAGCTTAGCCGTCGATGAGCAGTTCTTC. Its translation: CASSLAVDEQFF. The chain combines TRBV7-9 with TRBJ2-1; D is unresolved. The CDR3 has 12 amino acids. V was pared by 0 bases and J by 8 bases, with 5 bases between. CDR1 SEHNR and CDR2 FQNEAQ come from the germline V gene (reference sequence).

V and J are TRBV12-3 or TRBV12-4 and TRBJ1-6; tentatively, D is TRBD1 (5 bases). CDR3 length equals 13 residues. Trimming pared 5 bases from V and 6 bases from J, leaving 8 bases between. The CDR3 sequence: CASSTTANSPLHF. CDR3 nucleotides: TGTGCCAGCAGTACGACAGCTAATTCACCCCTCCACTTT.

As for this clonotype: One end of the junction does not line up with germline, which may come from a read error. The chain links TRBV7-2 to TRBJ2-7, with D perhaps matching TRBD1 (6 bases). The germline V gene has CDR1 SGHTA and CDR2 FQGNSA. This CDR3 is 13 amino acids long. The CDR3 DNA reads as TGCGCCAGCCGCGATCCAGGGGATAAAGAGCAGTACTTC. It translates to CASRDPGDKEQYF. Filled out from reference TRBV7-2 and TRBJ2-7, the complete variable domain reads GAGVSQSPSNKVTEKGKDVELRCDPISGHTALYWYRQSLGQGLEFLIYFQGNSAPDKSGLPSDRFSAERTGGSVSTLTIQRTQQEDSAVYLCASRDPGDKEQYFGPGTRLTVT.

This chain connects TRBV6-1 to TRBJ2-2; either TRBD1 or TRBD2 may fit D (5 bases each). The germline gives CDR1 MNHNS, CDR2 SASEGT. V lost 6 bases and J 4 bases, leaving 15 bases between the germline ends. This CDR3 is 15 amino acids long. The CDR3 sequence: CASSSEGIFTGELFF. DNA for the CDR3: TGTGCCAGCAGCTCAGAGGGGATTTTCACCGGGGAGCTGTTTTTT.

This clonotype was seen many times. The J gene is TRBJ1-2, the V gene TRBV7-2, with TRBD1 matching over 8 bases. This CDR3 is 13 amino acids long. Trimming at V came to 6 bases and at J to 4 bases, leaving 4 bases not matched to a gene. CDR1 is SGHTA, CDR2 FQGNSA, per germline. The CDR3 region has the DNA TGTGCCAGCAGTCTCGACAGGGGCTATGGCTACACCTTC. It codes for CASSLDRGYGYTF.